Following are 17 T cell receptor beta chains from one sample sequenced in a study of chemoradiotherapy in HPV16-positive cancers. This table comes from immunoSEQ multiplex PCR, and its TCRdb copy is limited to in-frame clones, with some not included. The top ten clones hold roughly 4.2% of a sample with some 70,000 clones, roughly 90% of them seen once. Sequences were derived from blood, sampled from a patient who underwent chemoradiotherapy. All receptors derive from a human donor with HPV-associated anogenital cancer.

This chain joins TRBV4-1 and TRBJ2-3, with TRBD2 matching 11 bases. Losses at the gene ends were 4 bases for V and 6 bases for J; bases not matched to a gene: 9. CDR1 MGHRA and CDR2 YSYEKL come from the germline V gene. The CDR3 has 16 amino acids. CDR3 coding DNA: TGCGCCAGCAGCCCGATAGCGGGGGGGTTCTTGGATACGCAGTATTTT. Its protein is CASSPIAGGFLDTQYF.

V gene TRBV9 combines with J gene TRBJ2-5; D not resolved. The CDR3 covers 14 residues. Deletions cut 4 bases from V and 7 bases from J, with 17 bases between. CDR1 is SGDLS, CDR2 YYNGEE, per germline. Here the CDR3 reads CASSSPGSTGTQYF. The CDR3, as DNA: TGTGCCAGCAGCTCCCCCGGGTCCACCGGGACCCAGTACTTC.

The chain uses TRBV30 and TRBJ2-7; tentative D call: TRBD1 (6 bases). Per the germline V gene, CDR1 is GTSNPN and CDR2 is SVGIG (reference sequence). The CDR3 length is 12 residues. Trimming cost V 0 bases and J 12 bases, with 15 bases left between them. The CDR3 DNA reads as TGTGCCTGGAGTGTACAGGGACCTGGGCTGTACTTC. This sequence encodes CAWSVQGPGLYF.

This rearrangement joins TRBV5-4 to TRBJ2-1, with D uncertain. From germline, CDR1 is SGHNT and CDR2 YYREEE (reference sequence). The CDR3 consists of 15 residues. V lost 4 bases and J 6 bases, leaving 17 bases between the germline ends. The CDR3 loop reads CASSRDPLTGNEQFF. CDR3 in DNA: TGTGCCAGCAGCCGTGACCCCCTAACCGGCAATGAGCAGTTCTTC.

The chain is built from TRBV28 and TRBJ2-7; D gene ambiguous. The V gene lost 3 bases and the J gene lost 6 bases, with 12 bases spanning the gap. Germline values: CDR1 MDHEN, CDR2 SYDVKM. CDR3 length equals 13 residues. CDR3 in amino acids: CASSFVSKGEQYF. The CDR3 DNA sequence: TGTGCCAGCAGTTTTGTTAGCAAAGGCGAGCAGTACTTC.

The rearrangement links TRBV27 to TRBJ2-2; 8 nucleotides align to TRBD1. The CDR3 has 21 amino acids. J was trimmed by 4 bases and V by 2 bases; bases with no gene match: 21. Germline-derived CDR1 and CDR2 are MNHEY and SMNVEV (reference sequence). Here the CDR3 reads CASSLALSRGQGRGSTGELFF. The DNA of the CDR3 is TGTGCCAGCAGTTTAGCCCTCTCCAGGGGGCAGGGACGGGGGAGCACCGGGGAGCTGTTTTTT.

The chain combines TRBV5-6 with TRBJ1-5; a weak D match, TRBD1 (5 bases). This CDR3 is built from 16 residues. V gave up 5 bases and J gave up 2 bases, with 17 bases separating them. In germline, CDR1 is SGHDT, CDR2 YYEEEE. The CDR3 spells CASSSRHWGGNQPQHF. The CDR3 coding sequence is TGTGCCAGCAGTTCCCGACACTGGGGCGGCAATCAGCCCCAGCATTTT.

V gene TRBV6-1 combines with J gene TRBJ1-2; no clear D. CDR3 length: 14 amino acids. Germline lookup yields CDR1 MNHNS and CDR2 SASEGT. V shed 0 bases and J shed 8 bases, with 13 bases lying between them. The chain's CDR3 is CASSEAGSADGYTF. The CDR3 nucleotides read TGTGCCAGCAGTGAAGCGGGGTCGGCAGACGGCTACACCTTC.

The rearrangement joins TRBV10-3 to TRBJ1-1; D is uncertain. V lost 7 bases, J lost 5 bases, and 17 bases lay in between. The CDR3 has 14 amino acids. Germline CDR1 is ENHRY and CDR2 is SYGVKD. The CDR3 sequence is CAIKISPAGTEAFF. The CDR3 DNA reads TGTGCCATCAAAATATCGCCCGCGGGGACTGAAGCTTTCTTT.

V usage is TRBV4-2 and J usage is TRBJ2-2; tentative D call: TRBD1 (6 bases). CDR3 size: 16 residues. The V gene lost 6 bases and the J gene lost 0 bases, with 14 bases spanning the gap. In germline, CDR1 is LGHNA, CDR2 YNFKEQ. CDR3 sequence: CASSYSGVANTGELFF. The CDR3 DNA sequence: TGTGCCAGCAGTTACTCAGGGGTCGCGAACACCGGGGAGCTGTTTTTT.

This clone appeared a few times. This chain links TRBV2 with TRBJ1-5; 10 nucleotides agree with TRBD1. CDR1 is SNHLY, CDR2 FYNNEI, per germline. This CDR3 spans 14 amino acids. V trimming: 8 bases; J trimming: 7 bases; junction bases outside the gene matches: 8. The CDR3 reads CASVPGQGTQPQHF. The CDR3 region has the DNA TGTGCCAGCGTCCCGGGACAGGGGACGCAGCCCCAGCATTTT.

This sequence joins TRBV5-5 and TRBJ1-2; perhaps TRBD1 as D (5 bases). The CDR3 is made up of 15 amino acids. The germline V and J ends were trimmed by 2 bases and 3 bases, with 14 bases remaining between them. Germline-derived CDR1 and CDR2 are SGHKS and YYEKEE (reference sequence). The CDR3 here is CASSLTGGEYYGYTF. Written as DNA, the CDR3 is TGTGCCAGCAGCTTAACTGGGGGTGAATACTATGGCTACACCTTC.

The V and J genes are TRBV6-1 and TRBJ2-7; 9 positions match TRBD2. This CDR3 comprises 14 residues. With 7 bases clipped from V and 3 bases from J, the junction kept 7 bases outside the gene matches. From germline, CDR1 is MNHNS and CDR2 SASEGT. The CDR3 region has the DNA TGTGCCAGCACCACCGGCGGGGGGGTCTACGAGCAGTACTTC. It codes for CASTTGGGVYEQYF.

This CDR3 reads CASSEDSLLSFNTDTQYF. The CDR3 region has the DNA TGTGCCAGCAGCGAAGACAGCCTCCTATCTTTTAACACAGATACGCAGTATTTT. The chain carries TRBV9 and TRBJ2-3; possible D gene TRBD1, 5 bases. V was clipped by 3 bases and J by 2 bases, with 22 bases between them. This CDR3 region has 18 residues. The germline V gene has CDR1 SGDLS and CDR2 YYNGEE.

This sequence joins TRBV5-4 and TRBJ1-4; D is unresolved. Germline V gene lookup returns CDR1 SGHNT and CDR2 YYREEE (reference sequence). The CDR3 covers 15 residues. V was pared by 4 bases and J by 5 bases, with 15 bases between. This chain's CDR3 is CASSMQNALNEKLFF. The CDR3 DNA reads TGTGCCAGCAGCATGCAGAATGCCCTCAATGAAAAACTGTTTTTT.

CDR3 in DNA: TGCAGCGTTGAAAGGGGGCCTGGGGCCAACGTCCTGACTTTC. It encodes CSVERGPGANVLTF. The J gene is TRBJ2-6, the V gene TRBV29-1; 7 bases fit TRBD1. Germline V CDR1 and CDR2: SQVTM, ANQGSEA. After removal of 2 bases from V and 2 bases from J, the junction contained 0 bases not matched to a gene. The CDR3 is 14 residues long.

The V and J genes are TRBV27 and TRBJ2-3, with TRBD2 identical over 11 bases. V was clipped by 3 bases and J by 6 bases; unmatched bases: 8. The germline CDR1 and CDR2 sequences are MNHEY and SMNVEV (reference sequence). The length of the CDR3 is 16 residues. CDR3 coding DNA: TGTGCCAGCAGTTTCCTTACTAGCGGGAGTTTGGATACGCAGTATTTT. This codes for CASSFLTSGSLDTQYF.